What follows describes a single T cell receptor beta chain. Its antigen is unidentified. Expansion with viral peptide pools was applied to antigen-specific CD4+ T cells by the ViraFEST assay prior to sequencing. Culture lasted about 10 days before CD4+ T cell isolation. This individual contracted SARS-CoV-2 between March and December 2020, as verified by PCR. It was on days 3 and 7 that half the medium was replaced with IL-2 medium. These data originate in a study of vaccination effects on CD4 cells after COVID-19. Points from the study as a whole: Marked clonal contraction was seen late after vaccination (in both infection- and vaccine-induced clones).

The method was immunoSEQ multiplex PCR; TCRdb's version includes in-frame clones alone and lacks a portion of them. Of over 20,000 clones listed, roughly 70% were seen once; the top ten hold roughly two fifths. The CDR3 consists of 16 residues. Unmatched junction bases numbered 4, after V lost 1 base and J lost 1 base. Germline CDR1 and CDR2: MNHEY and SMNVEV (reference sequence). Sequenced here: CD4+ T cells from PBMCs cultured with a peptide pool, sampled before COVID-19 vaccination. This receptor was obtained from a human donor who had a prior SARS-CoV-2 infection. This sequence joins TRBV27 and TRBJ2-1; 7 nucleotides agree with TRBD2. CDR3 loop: CASSLLSAGSYNEQFF. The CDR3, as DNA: TGTGCCAGCAGTTTATTATCAGCGGGATCCTACAATGAGCAGTTCTTC.